A single sample gave rise to the 13 T cell receptor beta chains below, sequenced in a study of vaccination and CD4 T cells after COVID-19. These receptors have no identified antigens. Sequenced with the Oncomine TCR Beta short-read assay was DNA taken from cultured CD4+ T cells. A single record per CDR3 protein comes from TCRdb applying MiXCR to the PCR reads. This sample has approximately 18,000 distinct CDR3 sequences, with 52% found just once. Time point of the sample: late sampling 161 to 241 days after vaccination in a few convalescent patients. Treatment here: roughly ten-day PBMC culture with coronavirus spike peptide pools or control peptides (ViraFEST assay). The source was CD4+ T cells from blood, cultured in vitro, collected about 7 months after SARS-CoV-2 vaccination. Receptors originate from a human donor who had recovered from COVID-19.

J is TRBJ2-3 and V is TRBV6-1, with D possibly matching TRBD2 (6 bases). The V and J ends lost 2 bases and 2 bases respectively, with 14 bases between them. Germline assignment: CDR1 MNHNS and CDR2 SASEGT. This CDR3 has 16 amino acids. The CDR3 DNA is TGTGCCAGCAGTGAAAATAGCGGCTTCCCCACAGATACGCAGTATTTT. Amino acid sequence: CASSENSGFPTDTQYF.

This rearrangement joins TRBV6-1 to TRBJ2-1; the D call may be TRBD1 or TRBD2 (6 bases each). Germline V gives CDR1 MNHNS, CDR2 SASEGT. The V and J ends lost 9 bases and 0 bases respectively, with 15 bases between them. This CDR3 has 15 residues. This chain's CDR3 is CASYRDWTSYNEQFF. CDR3 in DNA: TGTGCCAGTTACAGGGACTGGACCTCCTACAATGAGCAGTTCTTC.

J is TRBJ2-5 and V is TRBV2; 10 bases are a match to TRBD1. Germline CDR1 reads SNHLY; CDR2 reads FYNNEI. V shed 5 bases and J 2 bases; nucleotides not matched to a gene: 5. The CDR3 is 15 residues long. In DNA, the CDR3 is TGTGCCAGCAGTCGAGGACAGGGGGAACAAGAGACCCAGTACTTC. Protein: CASSRGQGEQETQYF.

In DNA, the CDR3 is TGTGCCAGCAGCTTAGCTCACACGGCCGGCACTGAAGCTTTCTTT. As protein: CASSLAHTAGTEAFF. The chain carries TRBV7-2 and TRBJ1-1, with no clear D. The V end lost 0 bases, the J end lost 4 bases, and 12 bases lay between the germline ends. The CDR3 has 15 amino acids. In germline, CDR1 is SGHTA, CDR2 FQGNSA.

The chain joins TRBV20-1 to TRBJ2-1; TRBD2 aligns across 9 bases. The germline V gene encodes CDR1 DFQATT and CDR2 SNEGSKA (reference sequence). The J segment lost 7 bases and the V segment lost 6 bases, leaving 10 bases of the junction unmatched. The CDR3 has 14 residues. DNA of the CDR3: TGCAGTGCCCCGCGGGGGGGCCAGGGAAATGAGCAGTTCTTC. Its protein is CSAPRGGQGNEQFF.

The V gene is TRBV7-9, the J gene TRBJ1-4; a weak D match, TRBD1 (6 bases). Per the germline V gene, CDR1 is SEHNR and CDR2 is FQNEAQ (reference sequence). This CDR3 comprises 13 residues. Trimming shortened V by 4 bases and J by 10 bases, and 13 bases separated the two germline ends. CDR3 protein: CASSYNREGKLFF. CDR3 nucleotide sequence: TGTGCCAGCAGCTATAACAGGGAAGGAAAACTGTTTTTT.

This clonotype showed up just a few times. The chain links TRBV6-1 to TRBJ2-3; D gene ambiguous. The length of the CDR3 is 13 residues. The V gene lost 5 bases and the J gene lost 4 bases, with 10 bases spanning the gap. Looked up from germline, CDR1 is MNHNS and CDR2 is SASEGT. The CDR3 protein is CASSHPQPDTQYF. The CDR3 DNA follows: TGTGCCAGCAGTCACCCCCAGCCAGATACGCAGTATTTT.

CDR3 nucleotide sequence: TGTGCCAGCAGCTTAACGGGAGCGAACACTGAAGCTTTCTTT. It yields the protein CASSLTGANTEAFF. The chain has TRBV7-3 and TRBJ1-1; D call uncertain. With 0 bases removed from V and 1 base from J, the gap between germline ends came to 6 bases. The CDR3 sequence is 14 residues long. The germline CDR1 and CDR2 sequences are SGHTA and FQGTGA.

V is TRBV11-3 and J is TRBJ1-5; the D is unclear. Germline loops: CDR1 SGHNT, CDR2 YENEEA. The CDR3 is 13 residues long. V gave up 4 bases and J gave up 4 bases, with 8 bases separating them. This CDR3 is CASSSTVNQPQHF. In nucleotides, the CDR3 is TGTGCCAGCAGCTCTACAGTGAATCAGCCCCAGCATTTT.

This chain joins TRBV6-1 and TRBJ2-1; D perhaps matches TRBD2 (6 bases). V was cut by 6 bases and J by 0 bases, with 12 bases left in between. The germline V gene encodes CDR1 MNHNS and CDR2 SASEGT. The CDR3 runs to 15 residues. CDR3 region: CASSLTSSSYNEQFF. The CDR3 DNA is TGTGCCAGCAGCCTCACTAGCAGCTCCTACAATGAGCAGTTCTTC.

The table lists this clonotype with a few counts. The rearrangement uses TRBV7-2 and TRBJ2-1; D might be TRBD2 (6 bases). CDR1 and CDR2 (germline): SGHTA, FQGNSA. The CDR3 contains 15 residues. V was shortened by 4 bases and J by 3 bases, with 13 bases between the two germline ends. CDR3 amino acids: CASSYRDLIYNEQFF. For the CDR3, the DNA is TGTGCCAGCAGCTATCGGGACTTAATCTACAATGAGCAGTTCTTC.

The chain is built from TRBV12-3 or TRBV12-4 and TRBJ2-1; 8 bases align to TRBD1. The ends lost 6 bases at V and 2 bases at J; junction bases unmatched: 6. The CDR3 is 15 residues long. CDR3 protein: CASSLDRGAYNEQFF. CDR3 nucleotides: TGTGCCAGCAGCCTCGACAGGGGAGCCTACAATGAGCAGTTCTTC.

The rearrangement uses TRBV7-3 and TRBJ2-1; no reliable D call. CDR3 length: 13 amino acids. CDR1 and CDR2 (germline): SGHTA, FQGTGA. Deletions cut 0 bases from V and 4 bases from J, with 4 bases between. The CDR3 nucleotides read TGTGCCAGCAGCTTAACCGAATACAATGAGCAGTTCTTC. It translates to CASSLTEYNEQFF.